Included here is one TCR beta chain sequence, with context. The antigen it binds to is not known. Base qualities are not provided; no much larger clone lies one nucleotide away. Patients with autoimmune disease history or receiving systemic immunosuppression were excluded from the trial. Peripheral blood for TCR sequencing was drawn from every dose cohort at baseline, at cycle 4 day 1 and at cycle 7 day 1. The samples were drawn from a first-in-human, open-label, multicenter phase I dose-escalation trial of ivuxolimab. The trial enrolled adults with locally advanced or metastatic head and neck squamous cell, hepatocellular, melanoma or renal cell carcinoma. Before TCR sequencing, CD4+ and CD8+ T cells were separately sorted from peripheral blood. V is clipped by 3 bases and J by 1 base, and the sequence between their germline boundaries is 12 bases long. For CDR1 and CDR2, the germline V gene (reference sequence) lists LNHDA and SQIVND. The CDR3 goes from the cysteine to the phenylalanine over 16 residues. CDR3 DNA is the only sequence kept; it has 48 bases, read in frame from the first base.

To sequence the TCRbeta CDR3 region, genomic DNA was isolated from the sorted cells. TCRbeta CDR3 regions were sequenced using the immunoSEQ Assay. The clones in this table, taken by TCRdb from immuneACCESS, are in-frame only. Not every clone is retained; where verified, under half of the shortfall comes from an unresolved V gene, and the cause of the rest is unknown. The sample data list more than 25,000 clones, and 65% to 75% of these were observed just once. Roughly 12% of the sample comes from the top ten. The sample originates from a study of OX40 agonist ivuxolimab in advanced cancers. Background on the whole study: Ivuxolimab, which targeted the costimulatory receptor OX40 (CD134), was an agonistic, fully human IgG2 monoclonal antibody. Intravenous ivuxolimab was administered to patients every 2 weeks at six dose levels: 0.01, 0.1, 0.3, 1.5, 3 and 10 mg/kg. Among the roughly 52 dose-escalation patients, some 20 had hepatocellular carcinoma, 15 or so melanoma, 9 renal cell carcinoma and 9 head and neck cancer. A male proportion of around 80% and a mean age of approximately 60 years, ranging from about 20 to 80, were recorded for the dose-escalation cohort. Prior anti-PD-1, anti-PD-L1 or anti-CTLA-4 therapy was permitted, and checkpoint inhibitors had been received by under 50% of dose-escalation patients. Partial responses were achieved by three dose-escalation patients, of whom one had hepatocellular carcinoma and two had cutaneous melanoma. The point of sequencing TCRbeta in the periphery was to test whether ivuxolimab changed TCR sequence diversity and drove clonal T-cell expansion. The paper describes the monotherapy dose-escalation part (N ≈ 49 patients) of the phase I trial of ivuxolimab. General findings and caveats noted by the study authors: In the 0.1-3.0 mg/kg groups, partial responders had among the lowest normalized peripheral clonal expansion, particularly in CD8+ T cells. Which antigens the clonally expanded peripheral T cells were specific for was not determined. At doses from 0.1 to 3.0 mg/kg, clonal expansion was seen in both CD4+ and CD8+ blood T cells between baseline and week 6. Low levels of normalized T-cell clonal expansion were also seen in some patients who did not respond. After ivuxolimab, CD8+ T cells had more expanded clones than CD4+ T cells on average.

This sequence uses TRBV19 and TRBJ2-2; the D segment could be TRBD1, given 6 matching bases. The TCR sequence derives from an adult with an advanced solid tumor such as melanoma, head and neck, liver or kidney cancer. Sample: CD4+ or CD8+ T cells sorted from blood, taken in a trial of the OX40 agonist ivuxolimab. The DNA is as follows: TGTGCCAGTAGTATGAGAGGACAGCTGAACACCGGGGAGCTGTTTTTT. This gives the protein CASSMRGQLNTGELFF.